The rows below give T cell receptor beta chains drawn from one sample of a study of OX40 agonist ivuxolimab in advanced cancers. Assay: immunoSEQ multiplex PCR; the TCRdb copy retains only in-frame clones and omits some. The table lists tens of thousands of clones, roughly 93% of them singletons. The starting material was CD4+ or CD8+ T cells sorted from blood, obtained in a trial of the OX40 agonist ivuxolimab. The source is an adult with an advanced solid tumor such as melanoma, head and neck, liver or kidney cancer. CDR3s include the opening cysteine and the closing phenylalanine or tryptophan. D genes are given only for firm matches. Clone size, where shown, is once, few, many, or a class for clones that have expanded.

d_call,j_call,v_call,clone_size,cdr3_nt,cdr3_aa
NA,TRBJ1-1,TRBV13,medium-sized,TGTGCCAGCAGCTGGACGGACAGCGTGTTTGAAGCTTTCTTT,CASSWTDSVFEAFF
TRBD2,TRBJ2-7,TRBV28,NA,TGTGCCAGCAGCTCTAAAAGCGGGAGCTACGAGCAGTACTTC,CASSSKSGSYEQYF
TRBD2,TRBJ2-1,TRBV30,NA,TGTGCCTGGGACCCGGGACTACTCCACAATGAGCAGTTCTTC,CAWDPGLLHNEQFF
NA,TRBJ1-3,TRBV30,NA,TGTGCCTCGTATCCTGGAAACACCATATATTTT,CASYPGNTIYF
NA,TRBJ2-7,TRBV7-2,NA,TGTGCCAGCAGCTTAACTCATTCGGTCGACCGGCCCTACGAGCAGTACTTC,CASSLTHSVDRPYEQYF
NA,TRBJ2-3,TRBV27,NA,TGTGCCAGCAGGCCACGATCCGCTAGCACAGATACGCAGTATTTT,CASRPRSASTDTQYF
NA,TRBJ2-3,TRBV11-2,once,TGTGCCAGCAGCTGGCCCACAGATACGCAGTATTTT,CASSWPTDTQYF
TRBD1,TRBJ2-2,TRBV5-1,NA,TGCGCCAGCAGCTCGGAGGGGACAGGGTCCACCGGGGAGCTGTTTTTT,CASSSEGTGSTGELFF
NA,TRBJ2-1,TRBV5-1,NA,TGCGCCAGCAGCCCAGACGGGGACTTAACAACCTACAATGAGCAGTTCTTC,CASSPDGDLTTYNEQFF
NA,TRBJ2-7,TRBV29-1,once,TGCAGCGTTGAAATTTTTAGGGGAGGGGGCTACGAGCAGTACTTC,CSVEIFRGGGYEQYF
TRBD1,TRBJ2-1,TRBV27,NA,TGTGCCAGCAGTAACACAGGGGCGCACAATGAGCAGTTCTTC,CASSNTGAHNEQFF
NA,TRBJ2-2,TRBV4-1,NA,TGCGCCAGCAGCCAAGTGGGGGGATTGGCCGGGGAGCTGTTTTTT,CASSQVGGLAGELFF
NA,TRBJ2-7,TRBV9,NA,TGTGCCAGCAGCGTAACCGGACTACCAGGCTACGAGCAGTACTTC,CASSVTGLPGYEQYF
NA,TRBJ2-3,TRBV9,once,TGTGCCAGCAGCGTAGACGGAAGTAGCACAGATACGCAGTATTTT,CASSVDGSSTDTQYF
TRBD2,TRBJ2-1,TRBV5-4,NA,TGTGCCAGCAGCTTAGGACTAGCGGAAAACAATGAGCAGTTCTTC,CASSLGLAENNEQFF
TRBD2,TRBJ2-3,TRBV6-5,NA,TGTGCCAGCAGTTACTCGTTGGGGGGGAAAGATACGCAGTATTTT,CASSYSLGGKDTQYF
TRBD1,TRBJ2-5,TRBV4-2,NA,TGTGCCAGCAGCCAAAGTAAGGGGGCTGGGGAGACCCAGTACTTC,CASSQSKGAGETQYF
NA,TRBJ1-1,TRBV2,NA,TGTGCCAGCAGTGAAGTCCCCGGGGGATCCTCGGGCACTGAAGCTTTCTTT,CASSEVPGGSSGTEAFF
NA,TRBJ1-2,TRBV14,NA,TGTGCCAGCAGCCAAAGGCAGACCTATGGCTACACCTTC,CASSQRQTYGYTF
TRBD2,TRBJ2-2,TRBV4-3,NA,TGCGCCAGCAGCCAAGACTGGACTAGTCCAACCGGGGAGCTGTTTTTT,CASSQDWTSPTGELFF
TRBD2,TRBJ2-7,TRBV29-1,NA,TGCAGCGTTGAAGATCAGGCTAGCGGGAGCACCTACGAGCAGTACTTC,CSVEDQASGSTYEQYF
TRBD2,TRBJ2-7,TRBV7-8,once,TGTGCCAGCAGCCCAAGGACTAGCGGGAGAGACGAGCAGTACTTC,CASSPRTSGRDEQYF
TRBD2,TRBJ2-2,TRBV27,NA,TGTGCCAGCAGTTTGGGTCTAGCGGGAGCCACCGGGGAGCTGTTTTTT,CASSLGLAGATGELFF
TRBD1,TRBJ1-2,TRBV30,NA,TGTGCCTGGAGTGTAAGGCTGGGGACAGGAGTTAACTATGGCTACACCTTC,CAWSVRLGTGVNYGYTF
TRBD1,TRBJ1-5,TRBV7-6,NA,TGTGCCAGCAGTCAAAAGGGACAGGGGAGCTATTATAGCAATCAGCCCCAGCATTTT,CASSQKGQGSYYSNQPQHF
NA,TRBJ2-7,TRBV9,NA,TGTGCCAGCAGCGTAGTGGACACAGCCTACGAGCAGTACTTC,CASSVVDTAYEQYF
NA,TRBJ2-2,TRBV28,NA,TGTGCCAGCAAACAAACAGGGTTTATGTCAATGACCGGGGAGCTGTTTTTT,CASKQTGFMSMTGELFF
NA,TRBJ2-2,TRBV9,NA,TGTGCCAGCAGCTTGGCGAACACCGGGGAGCTGTTTTTT,CASSLANTGELFF
TRBD1,TRBJ2-7,TRBV7-9,NA,TGTGCCAGCAGCCTGGGACAGGGACCTAATTACGAGCAGTACTTC,CASSLGQGPNYEQYF
NA,TRBJ2-3,TRBV11-3,NA,TGTGCCAGCAGAGACGAGGGAACCCCAGGTAGTACGCAGTATTTT,CASRDEGTPGSTQYF
TRBD1,TRBJ2-1,TRBV9,NA,TGTGCCAGCAGCGCGCCGGGACAGTTATACAATGAGCAGTTCTTC,CASSAPGQLYNEQFF
NA,TRBJ2-1,TRBV21-1,NA,TGTGCCAGCAGCATCAGTAGGGCACACCTAATGAGCTCCTACAATGAGCAGTTCTTC,CASSISRAHLMSSYNEQFF
TRBD1,TRBJ2-7,TRBV19,NA,TGTGCCAGTAGTTCGGGACAGCTCTACGAGCAGTACTTC,CASSSGQLYEQYF
TRBD1,TRBJ1-2,TRBV19,NA,TGTGCCAGTAGTATAAGGACAGGGGTCGGCTACACCTTC,CASSIRTGVGYTF
NA,TRBJ2-1,TRBV6-4,NA,TGTGCCAGCAGTGACGCCCCAGCGTTCGATTACAATGAGCAGTTCTTC,CASSDAPAFDYNEQFF
NA,TRBJ1-1,TRBV30,few,TGTGCCTGGAGTAGGGATTCGAACACTGAAGCTTTCTTT,CAWSRDSNTEAFF
TRBD1,TRBJ1-1,TRBV12-5,NA,TGTGCTAGTGGTTTGGTATCGGCAGGGGGCACTGAAGCTTTCTTT,CASGLVSAGGTEAFF
NA,TRBJ2-5,TRBV7-7,NA,TGTGCTAGCAGCTTAGCGTACAGCCAAGAGACCCAGTACTTC,CASSLAYSQETQYF
NA,TRBJ2-7,TRBV11-2,NA,TGTGCCAGCAGCCCCTCATTGTACGAGCAGTACTTC,CASSPSLYEQYF
NA,TRBJ1-2,TRBV30,NA,TGTGCCTGGAGTGTAAGAACGTCTGGCTACACCTTC,CAWSVRTSGYTF
TRBD1,TRBJ2-7,TRBV30,NA,TGTGCCTGGAGAAGACAGGGAATCCCCGAGCAGTACTTC,CAWRRQGIPEQYF
NA,TRBJ1-1,TRBV19,NA,TGTGCCAGTAGTATCCGGGGACATCTGAACACTGAAGCTTTCTTT,CASSIRGHLNTEAFF
NA,TRBJ2-7,TRBV2,NA,TGTGCCAGCAGTGAAGAGGTCGGCGAGCAGTACTTC,CASSEEVGEQYF
TRBD2,TRBJ2-7,TRBV27,NA,TGTGCCAGCACAAGAGCGGGGAGCTCCTACGAGCAGTACTTC,CASTRAGSSYEQYF
TRBD1,TRBJ2-5,TRBV19,NA,TGTGCCAGTAGTATATTCTTCCCGGGACAGGGGGCGGAGACCCAGTACTTC,CASSIFFPGQGAETQYF
NA,TRBJ1-1,TRBV19,NA,TGTGCCAGTAGTATTCTCTCGCGCTTGAGCACTGAAGCTTTCTTT,CASSILSRLSTEAFF
TRBD2,TRBJ2-4,TRBV10-3,NA,TGTGCCACACTAGCGGGAGGGCCCAAAAACATTCAGTACTTC,CATLAGGPKNIQYF
NA,TRBJ2-5,TRBV30,NA,TGTGCCTGGAGTGTAATGGGTGGCCCAGAGACCCAGTACTTC,CAWSVMGGPETQYF
NA,TRBJ2-7,TRBV9,few,TGTGCCAGCAGCTACGGGGGCGAGCAGTACTTC,CASSYGGEQYF
TRBD1,TRBJ1-2,TRBV5-3,NA,TGTGCCAGAAGTTACCGGGACAGCTATGGCTACACCTTC,CARSYRDSYGYTF
TRBD1,TRBJ1-1,TRBV30,NA,TGTGCCTGCCACAGGGGACAGTTGAACACTGAAGCTTTCTTT,CACHRGQLNTEAFF
TRBD2,TRBJ2-1,TRBV19,NA,TGTGCCAGTAGCCCAACTAGCGAACCGCTAAATGAGCAGTTCTTC,CASSPTSEPLNEQFF